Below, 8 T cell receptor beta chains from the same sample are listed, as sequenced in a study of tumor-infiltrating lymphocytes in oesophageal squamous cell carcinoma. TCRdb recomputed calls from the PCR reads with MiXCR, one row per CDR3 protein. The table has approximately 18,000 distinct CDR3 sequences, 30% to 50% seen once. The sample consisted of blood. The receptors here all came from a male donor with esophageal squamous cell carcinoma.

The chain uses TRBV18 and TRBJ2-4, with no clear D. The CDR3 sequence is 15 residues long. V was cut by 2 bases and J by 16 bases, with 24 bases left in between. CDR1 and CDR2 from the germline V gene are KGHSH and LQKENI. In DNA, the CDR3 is TGTGCCAGCTCACCAGACATATCCAGCTCCTACGAGCAATACTTC. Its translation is CASSPDISSSYEQYF.

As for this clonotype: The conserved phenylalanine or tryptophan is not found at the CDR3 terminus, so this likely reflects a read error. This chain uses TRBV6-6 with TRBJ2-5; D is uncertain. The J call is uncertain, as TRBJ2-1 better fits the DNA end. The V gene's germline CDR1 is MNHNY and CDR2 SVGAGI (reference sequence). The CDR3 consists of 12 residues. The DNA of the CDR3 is TGTGCCAGCAGTATGATCTACGATGAGCAGTTCTAC. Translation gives CASSMIYDEQFY.

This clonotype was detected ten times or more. CDR3 sequence: CASSISGNDGNTIYF. The CDR3 nucleotides read TGTGCCAGTAGTATCTCAGGGAATGATGGAAACACCATATATTTT. The chain has TRBV19 and TRBJ1-3, with D perhaps matching TRBD1 (5 bases). The V and J ends lost 3 bases and 3 bases respectively, with 12 bases between them. Germline loops: CDR1 LNHDA, CDR2 SQIVND (reference sequence). The CDR3 is 15 amino acids.

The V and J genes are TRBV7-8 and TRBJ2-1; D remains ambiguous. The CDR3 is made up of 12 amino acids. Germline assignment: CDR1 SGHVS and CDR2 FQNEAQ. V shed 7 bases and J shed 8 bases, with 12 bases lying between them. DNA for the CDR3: TGTGCCAGCAACGGCGGCGGATATGAGCAGTTCTTC. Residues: CASNGGGYEQFF.

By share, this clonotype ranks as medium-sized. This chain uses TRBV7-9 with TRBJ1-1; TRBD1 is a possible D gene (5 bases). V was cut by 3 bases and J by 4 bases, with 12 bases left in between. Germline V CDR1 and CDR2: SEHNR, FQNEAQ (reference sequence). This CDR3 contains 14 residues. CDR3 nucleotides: TGTGCCAGCAGCTTCAACTGGGGGGGCACTGAAGCTTTCTTT. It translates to CASSFNWGGTEAFF.

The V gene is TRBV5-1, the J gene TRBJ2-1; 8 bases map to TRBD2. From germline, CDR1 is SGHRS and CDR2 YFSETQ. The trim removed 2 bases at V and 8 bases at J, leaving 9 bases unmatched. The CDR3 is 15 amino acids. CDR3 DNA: TGCGCCAGCAGCTTTCTAAACGGGGGGGAGGATGAGCAGTTCTTC. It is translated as CASSFLNGGEDEQFF.

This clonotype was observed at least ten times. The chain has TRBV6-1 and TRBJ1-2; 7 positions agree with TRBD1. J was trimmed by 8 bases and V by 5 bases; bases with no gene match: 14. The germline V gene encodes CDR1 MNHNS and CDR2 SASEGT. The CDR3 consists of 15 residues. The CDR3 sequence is CASSRPGQMMSGYTF. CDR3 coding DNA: TGTGCCAGCAGTCGGCCGGGACAGATGATGTCGGGCTACACCTTC.

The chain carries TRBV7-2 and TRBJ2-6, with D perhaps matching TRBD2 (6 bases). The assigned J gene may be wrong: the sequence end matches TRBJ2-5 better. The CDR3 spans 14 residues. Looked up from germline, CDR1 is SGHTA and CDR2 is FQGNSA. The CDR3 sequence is CASSLAPRSGGQYF. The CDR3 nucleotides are TGTGCCAGCAGCTTAGCACCCCGTTCCGGGGGCCAGTACTTC.